This TCR beta chain was documented in a study of cytomegalovirus exposure and HLA in healthy donors. Whole-study results and caveats: The authors enumerated under 200 TCR beta chains as linked to cytomegalovirus. The authors confirmed in vitro that three CMV-associated chains were specific for CMV antigens.

The V gene's germline CDR1 is SGDLS and CDR2 YYNGEE. The CDR3 has 16 residues. After removal of 4 bases from V and 4 bases from J, the junction contained 8 bases not matched to a gene. Donors consisted of healthy bone marrow donors. The donors, nominally healthy at sampling, likely had unrecorded immune exposures. As to this clone: Its antigen is still unknown.

Both 60 Vbeta primers and 13 Jbeta primers went into the PCR. Libraries were prepared by immunoSEQ multiplex PCR; TCRdb keeps only in-frame clonotypes and omits some of them. With 150,000 to 200,000 clones in the sample, the ten largest clones hold about 0.74%. The source material was PBMCs. The TCR sequence derives from a boy under 18 in good health and CMV-seronegative. The rearrangement uses TRBV9 and TRBJ2-3; 11 positions match TRBD2. In nucleotides, the CDR3 is TGTGCCAGCAGCTCAAGACTAGCGGGGCAACCAGATACGCAGTATTTT. Protein product: CASSSRLAGQPDTQYF. Drawing the rest from reference TRBV9 and TRBJ2-3, the complete variable domain is DSGVTQTPKHLITATGQRVTLRCSPRSGDLSVYWYQQSLDQGLQFLIQYYNGEERAKGNILERFSAQQFPDLHSELNLSSLELGDSALYFCASSSRLAGQPDTQYFGPGTRLTVL.